Presented here are 16 T cell receptor beta chains from one specimen sequenced in a study of blood T cell repertoires in COVID-19. TCRdb keeps only in-frame clones here, not all; method: immunoSEQ multiplex PCR. The sample lists 250,000 to 350,000 clones; 70% to 90% were seen once. The sample was peripheral blood. All receptors derive from a woman aged 55-75 years with acute or convalescent COVID-19.

This clone has only one observation. The rearrangement joins TRBV19 to TRBJ1-1; D gene ambiguous. CDR1 and CDR2 (germline): LNHDA, SQIVND (reference sequence). This CDR3 is 14 amino acids long. Trimming removed 0 bases at V and 0 bases at J, with 5 bases between. This CDR3 reads CASSIEALNTEAFF. The CDR3 bases are TGTGCCAGTAGTATAGAAGCCTTGAACACTGAAGCTTTCTTT.

The rearrangement joins TRBV7-6 to TRBJ2-1, with a tentative D call TRBD1 (6 bases). CDR1 is SGHVS, CDR2 FNYEAQ, per germline. V gave up 2 bases and J gave up 2 bases, with 10 bases separating them. CDR3 length: 15 amino acids. The CDR3 region is CASSLHDRTYNEQFF. The CDR3 DNA is TGTGCCAGCAGCTTACATGACAGGACCTACAATGAGCAGTTCTTC.

V is TRBV7-3 and J is TRBJ1-1; unclear D gene. Between the trimmed V and J ends, which lost 2 bases and 0 bases, there was a span of 7 bases. The germline V gene has CDR1 SGHTA and CDR2 FQGTGA. CDR3 length: 14 amino acids. The CDR3 here is CASSLSSMNTEAFF. The CDR3 nucleotides are TGTGCCAGCAGCTTATCAAGCATGAACACTGAAGCTTTCTTT.

The rearrangement joins TRBV13 to TRBJ1-1; a weak D match, TRBD1 (5 bases). V shed 1 base and J shed 4 bases, with 13 bases lying between them. Germline V gene data show CDR1 as PRHDT and CDR2 as FYEKMQ (reference sequence). This CDR3 comprises 15 residues. The CDR3 here is CASSLDSGVGTEAFF. CDR3 sequence (DNA): TGTGCCAGCAGCTTAGATTCGGGGGTAGGCACTGAAGCTTTCTTT.

This clone was seen more than once but under ten times. The gene calls are TRBV2 and TRBJ1-4; D may be TRBD1 (6 bases). This CDR3 contains 14 residues. V was shortened by 6 bases and J by 5 bases, with 13 bases between the two germline ends. Germline V gene data show CDR1 as SNHLY and CDR2 as FYNNEI. CDR3 loop: CASREQGLNEKLFF. The CDR3 bases are TGTGCCAGCAGAGAACAGGGTTTGAATGAAAAACTGTTTTTT.

The V and J genes are TRBV5-1 and TRBJ2-5; 7 bases match TRBD2. The V and J ends lost 0 bases and 4 bases, in that order; junction bases with no gene match: 6. The CDR3 has 15 residues. CDR1 and CDR2 from the germline V gene are SGHRS and YFSETQ. The CDR3: CASSLAGTTTETQYF. CDR3 sequence (DNA): TGCGCCAGCAGCTTGGCCGGGACTACCACAGAGACCCAGTACTTC.

The chain joins TRBV19 to TRBJ2-5, with D hard to call. From germline, CDR1 is LNHDA and CDR2 SQIVND (reference sequence). V lost 6 bases, J lost 2 bases, and 7 bases lay in between. The CDR3 totals 12 residues. This CDR3 is CASRDFQETQYF. Here the CDR3 DNA reads TGTGCCAGTAGAGACTTTCAAGAGACCCAGTACTTC.

CDR3 sequence reads: CASSPAYEKLFF. The CDR3 DNA follows: TGTGCCAGCAGTCCAGCGTATGAAAAACTGTTTTTT. The chain recombines TRBV12-3 or TRBV12-4 with TRBJ1-4; no reliable D call. This CDR3 has 12 residues. V was trimmed by 5 bases and J by 6 bases, leaving 7 bases between them.

The V call is TRBV2, the J call TRBJ1-5, with 11 nucleotides matching TRBD1. This CDR3 contains 15 residues. Germline CDR1 SNHLY, CDR2 FYNNEI. Germline trimming cut 6 bases from V and 3 bases from J; bases unmatched to any gene: 4. Written as DNA, the CDR3 is TGTGCCAGCAGGGGGACAGGGGGTGACAATCAGCCCCAGCATTTT. This gives the protein CASRGTGGDNQPQHF.

This clone was observed a handful of times. The V call is TRBV5-5, the J call TRBJ1-1; 12 positions match TRBD1. Germline CDR1 SGHKS, CDR2 YYEKEE (reference sequence). This CDR3 has 15 residues. Trimming removed 3 bases from V and 1 base from J; junction bases left unmatched: 1. DNA of the CDR3: TGTGCCAGCAGCTCGGGACAGGGGGCGAACACTGAAGCTTTCTTT. Translation: CASSSGQGANTEAFF. Full variable domain (remainder filled in from reference TRBV5-5 and TRBJ1-1): DAGVTQSPTHLIKTRGQQVTLRCSPISGHKSVSWYQQVLGQGPQFIFQYYEKEERGRGNFPDRFSARQFPNYSSELNVNALLLGDSALYLCASSSGQGANTEAFFGQGTRLTVV.

CDR3 region: CASSAGGNDPQHF. CDR3 in DNA: TGTGCCAGCAGCGCTGGGGGGAATGATCCCCAGCATTTT. The chain joins TRBV9 to TRBJ1-5, with D perhaps matching TRBD1 (5 bases). The V gene's germline CDR1 is SGDLS and CDR2 YYNGEE. This CDR3 contains 13 residues. V dropped 3 bases and J dropped 10 bases, with 14 bases sitting between them.

The chain joins TRBV7-3 to TRBJ1-1, with a possible D match to TRBD1 (6 bases). Trimming removed 4 bases from V and 1 base from J, with 7 bases in between. The CDR3 length is 13 residues. Germline V CDR1 and CDR2: SGHTA, FQGTGA. CDR3 residues: CASSSDRNTEAFF. CDR3 DNA: TGTGCCAGCAGCTCGGACAGGAACACTGAAGCTTTCTTT.

The chain employs TRBV4-1 and TRBJ2-7, with D perhaps matching TRBD2 (5 bases). Trimming removed 0 bases from V and 7 bases from J, with 7 bases in between. The CDR3 spans 12 residues. The germline CDR1 and CDR2 sequences are MGHRA and YSYEKL. The CDR3 sequence is CASSQDGEEQYF. In nucleotides, the CDR3 is TGCGCCAGCAGCCAAGATGGGGAGGAGCAGTACTTC.

The chain links TRBV28 to TRBJ2-7; possibly TRBD1 for D (5 bases). The V and J ends lost 6 bases and 2 bases respectively, with 20 bases between them. Germline V gives CDR1 MDHEN, CDR2 SYDVKM. The CDR3 spans 16 residues. In DNA form, the CDR3 reads TGTGCCAGCAGACCCACCCAGGGTTCCATCCCCTACGAGCAGTACTTC. It encodes CASRPTQGSIPYEQYF. Variable domain in full (rest from reference TRBV28 and TRBJ2-7): DVKVTQSSRYLVKRTGEKVFLECVQDMDHENMFWYRQDPGLGLRLIYFSYDVKMKEKGDIPEGYSVSREKKERFSLILESASTNQTSMYLCASRPTQGSIPYEQYFGPGTRLTVT.

V gene TRBV19 combines with J gene TRBJ2-5; 10 nucleotides line up with TRBD2. The CDR3 length is 14 residues. V gave up 5 bases and J gave up 5 bases; unmatched junction bases: 5. Germline CDR1 and CDR2: LNHDA and SQIVND (reference sequence). The CDR3 nucleotides are TGTGCCAGTAGTTCAGCGGGGGGGCAGGAGACCCAGTACTTC. Amino acid sequence: CASSSAGGQETQYF.

The J gene is TRBJ2-1, the V gene TRBV7-9; 10 bases fit TRBD1. This CDR3 has 15 residues. Losses at the gene ends were 3 bases for V and 2 bases for J; bases not matched to a gene: 1. CDR1 is SEHNR, CDR2 FQNEAQ, per germline (reference sequence). The CDR3 nucleotides are TGTGCCAGCAGCTTCGGGACAGGGGCCTACAATGAGCAGTTCTTC. Its protein is CASSFGTGAYNEQFF.